Listed below are T cell receptor beta chains from one sample, sequenced in a study of T cells in Graves' hyperthyroidism and ophthalmopathy. TCRdb itself ran the multiplex PCR reads through MiXCR, one entry per CDR3 protein. Here the sample spans fewer than 900,000 distinct CDR3 sequences, less than 20% being singletons. Source material: blood. Receptor source: a man in his late teens or twenties with Graves' hyperthyroidism. CDR3s include the opening cysteine and the closing phenylalanine or tryptophan. Size values are once, few and many counts, or a class for expanded clones, and some rows have none.

J	size	V	CDR3
TRBJ2-5	many	TRBV29-1	CSVRLAGETQYF
TRBJ1-4	few	TRBV27	CASSFDGLVEKLFF
TRBJ2-3	few	TRBV12-5	CASGPGLGGTDTQYF
TRBJ2-5	few	TRBV10-3	CAISVDREETQYF
TRBJ2-1	.	TRBV5-5	CASSDVGVWNTYNEQFF
TRBJ1-3	once	TRBV18	CASSATLRPLERSGNTIYF
TRBJ1-1	many	TRBV7-2	CASRSTVFMGEAFF
TRBJ2-2	many	TRBV11-3	CASSLALAPNTGELFF
TRBJ2-1	.	TRBV7-8	CASSFNSLAGISYNEQFF
TRBJ1-3	.	TRBV9	CASSPLLVTDGSGNTIYF
TRBJ2-7	.	TRBV11-3	CASSPLTGDEQHF
TRBJ2-5	.	TRBV25-1	CASSEFLGGRAGETQYF
TRBJ2-1	few	TRBV6-1	CASRPAGVNEQFF
TRBJ1-1	.	TRBV6-2/TRBV6-3	CASSYRLYTEAFF
TRBJ1-2	many	TRBV4-1	CASSGGQGPNYGYTF
TRBJ2-5	many	TRBV11-2	CASSLVRRRGETQYF
TRBJ2-1	few	TRBV30	CAGVAGGPVNEQFF
TRBJ2-2	.	TRBV12-3/TRBV12-4	CAGSRRQGSNTGELFF
TRBJ1-2	.	TRBV9	CASSVGGLYGYTF
TRBJ2-4	.	TRBV6-2/TRBV6-3	CASSFTGAKNIQYF
TRBJ2-1	.	TRBV29-1	CSVNSGSLYNEQFF
TRBJ2-7	many	TRBV28	CASNPELAGVYEQYF
TRBJ1-2	.	TRBV6-2/TRBV6-3	CASSYNGANYGYTF
TRBJ2-3	.	TRBV24-1	CATRASGSVGTQYF
TRBJ2-3	few	TRBV7-6	CASSLEGQGALTDTQYF
TRBJ2-1	many	TRBV6-2/TRBV6-3	CASSPGAAYNEQFF
TRBJ1-4	few	TRBV7-9	CASSQTGVGEKLFF
TRBJ2-1	many	TRBV11-1	CASSPTYNEQFF